Listed below are T cell receptor beta chains from one sample, sequenced in a study of blood T cell repertoires in COVID-19. The method was immunoSEQ multiplex PCR; TCRdb's version includes in-frame clones alone and lacks a portion of them. The sample consists of 200,000 to 300,000 clones, around four fifths of them appearing once. The material sequenced was peripheral blood. The receptors shown here come from a woman aged 60-70 years with active or convalescent COVID-19. The CDR3 runs from the conserved cysteine through the conserved F or W. The D gene is left open where the match is weak. Where a row states a size, it is once, few, many or the class of an expanded clone; other rows omit it.

clone size	CDR3 length	V gene	D gene	J gene	CDR3 DNA	CDR3 protein
NA	15	TRBV5-1	TRBD2	TRBJ2-7	TGCGCCAGCAGCTTTCCCGGGACTAGGATTAACGAGCAGTACTTC	CASSFPGTRINEQYF
NA	13	TRBV30	NA	TRBJ2-1	TGTGCCTGGAGCGGGGAGTTCGGGAATGAGCAGTTCTTC	CAWSGEFGNEQFF
NA	15	TRBV19	NA	TRBJ1-4	TGTGCCAGTAGTAGCGTTTGGGGAGCGAATGAAAAACTGTTTTTT	CASSSVWGANEKLFF
NA	15	TRBV5-1	TRBD2	TRBJ2-5	TGCGCCAGCAGATTGGGGCTAGCGGGGGGAGAGACCCAGTACTTC	CASRLGLAGGETQYF
NA	13	TRBV24-1	NA	TRBJ1-2	TGTGCCACCAGCGTGGACAGCGGTAGAGGCTACACCTTC	CATSVDSGRGYTF
NA	16	TRBV5-1	TRBD2	TRBJ2-3	TGCGCCAGCAGCCTGGTCGCGGGGGGAGGCACAGATACGCAGTATTTT	CASSLVAGGGTDTQYF
NA	15	TRBV11-2	TRBD1	TRBJ2-1	TGTGCCAGCAGCCTAACCGGGACAGGGGCCAATGAGCAGTTCTTC	CASSLTGTGANEQFF
few	13	TRBV30	NA	TRBJ1-2	TGTGCCCGGACTGACGGAGGAAACTATGGCTACACCTTC	CARTDGGNYGYTF
NA	15	TRBV18	TRBD1	TRBJ2-2	TGTGCCAGCTCATCCAGGACAGGGGACACCGGGGAGCTGTTTTTT	CASSSRTGDTGELFF
NA	13	TRBV6-5	NA	TRBJ1-1	TGTGCCAGCAGTTACCGATTTACAGGGCGAGCTTTCTTT	CASSYRFTGRAFF
NA	14	TRBV27	NA	TRBJ2-7	TGTGCCAGCAGTTTATCAGGGGTAGGCTACGAGCAGTACTTC	CASSLSGVGYEQYF
NA	15	TRBV7-9	TRBD2	TRBJ2-3	TGTGCCAGCAGCTCCTTAGCGGGAGCGGGGGATACGCAGTATTTT	CASSSLAGAGDTQYF
NA	16	TRBV4-2	NA	TRBJ1-5	TGTGCCAGCAGCCAAGATGGGAAGGGAGGGTATCAGCCCCAGCATTTT	CASSQDGKGGYQPQHF
few	13	TRBV28	NA	TRBJ1-5	TGTGCCAGCAGTTTGGGGACTCATCAGCCCCAGCATTTT	CASSLGTHQPQHF
few	17	TRBV25-1	TRBD1	TRBJ1-2	TGTGCCAGCAACGGGGGAGGTACGGTCGGGACAGAGTATGGCTACACCTTC	CASNGGGTVGTEYGYTF
NA	15	TRBV19	TRBD1	TRBJ1-1	TGTGCCAGTAGTTTATACAGGGGCCCCGGGACTGAAGCTTTCTTT	CASSLYRGPGTEAFF
NA	16	TRBV7-8	TRBD2	TRBJ2-3	TGTGCCAGCAGCAGTCCCGGGACTAGCGGAACAGATACGCAGTATTTT	CASSSPGTSGTDTQYF
NA	18	TRBV18	TRBD2	TRBJ2-5	TGTGCCAGCTCACCTTGGAACCTAGCGGGGGGGCAGGTGGAGACCCAGTACTTC	CASSPWNLAGGQVETQYF
NA	18	TRBV18	TRBD2	TRBJ2-6	TGTGCCAGCTCATTAATGCTGGGGGGGGACTCTGGGGCCAACGTCCTGACTTTC	CASSLMLGGDSGANVLTF
NA	15	TRBV2	NA	TRBJ2-2	TGTGCCAGCAGTCCTGTGGGGGGTAGGACCGGGGAGCTGTTTTTT	CASSPVGGRTGELFF
NA	15	TRBV3-1/TRBV3-2	NA	TRBJ2-3	TGTGCCAGCAGCCAAGAAGGGAGGCCGATAGATACGCAGTATTTT	CASSQEGRPIDTQYF
few	15	TRBV19	TRBD2	TRBJ2-2	TGTGCCAGTAGTCGGAGCGGGACGAACACCGGGGAGCTGTTTTTT	CASSRSGTNTGELFF
NA	13	TRBV19	NA	TRBJ2-2	TGTGCCAGTACCCCCAGTCCGCCCGGGGAGCTGTTTTTT	CASTPSPPGELFF
NA	14	TRBV29-1	NA	TRBJ2-3	TGCAGCGTTGAAGAAGCGGTACGCACAGATACGCAGTATTTT	CSVEEAVRTDTQYF
NA	18	TRBV4-2	TRBD2	TRBJ2-6	TGTGCCAGCAGCCTGGGGACTAGCGGGAGCTCGGGGGCCAACGTCCTGACTTTC	CASSLGTSGSSGANVLTF
once	15	TRBV5-1	TRBD1	TRBJ1-1	TGCGCCAGCAGCTTGAACAGGGGTCTGTACACTGAAGCTTTCTTT	CASSLNRGLYTEAFF
NA	14	TRBV19	NA	TRBJ2-7	TGTGCCAGTAGTATCAAGAGTGTCTCCTACGAGCAGTACTTC	CASSIKSVSYEQYF
NA	14	TRBV7-8	NA	TRBJ2-1	TGTGCCAGCAGCCCCCGGGAGAGCCCGAATGAGCAGTTCTTC	CASSPRESPNEQFF
NA	15	TRBV25-1	TRBD1	TRBJ2-1	TGTGCCAGCAGTGAGGTTGGGACAGGCTACAATGAGCAGTTCTTC	CASSEVGTGYNEQFF
few	17	TRBV5-1	TRBD1	TRBJ1-6	TGCGCCAGCAGCAGGGGGACAGCAGGCGAGAGGGATTCACCCCTCCACTTT	CASSRGTAGERDSPLHF